The rows below give T cell receptor beta chains drawn from one sample of a study of T-cell memory formation after mild COVID-19. TCRdb re-called the 5' RACE reads with MiXCR, one entry per CDR3 protein. The top ten clones hold 22% of a sample with 250,000 to 300,000 distinct CDR3 sequences, around 15% of them seen once. Sequences were obtained from PBMCs or a T cell subset sorted from them (not recorded which). The receptors come from a man in his late teens or twenties who had mild COVID-19 (a few samples of this study predate the infection). Cell type and time point are not known. Each CDR3 is given with its conserved first and last residue. The D gene is left open where the match is weak. Only part of the rows carry a size: once, few, many, or a class if the clone is expanded.

TRBJ2-3,TRBV11-2,.,many,CASSLTIDTQYF,TGTGCCAGCAGCCTCACGATAGATACGCAGTATTTT
TRBJ1-6,TRBV6-5,.,.,CASRLGGSPLHF,TGTGCCAGCAGGCTAGGGGGTTCACCCCTCCACTTT
TRBJ2-7,TRBV18,.,many,CASSPLLNYEQYF,TGTGCCAGCTCACCGCTACTCAACTACGAGCAGTACTTC
TRBJ1-1,TRBV7-9,.,.,CASSLAAGSGTEAFF,TGTGCCAGCAGCTTAGCTGCGGGGTCCGGAACTGAAGCTTTCTTT
TRBJ2-3,TRBV5-1,.,.,CASSAGPIPGDTQYF,TGCGCCAGCAGCGCCGGACCGATACCCGGGGATACGCAGTATTTT
TRBJ2-2,TRBV7-3,TRBD2,few,CASSREAIHANTGELFF,TGTGCCAGCAGCCGGGAGGCGATCCACGCGAACACCGGGGAGCTGTTTTTT
TRBJ1-2,TRBV14,.,few,CASSPRGAHGYTF,TGTGCCAGCAGCCCCAGGGGAGCCCATGGCTACACCTTC
TRBJ1-6,TRBV6-1,.,.,CASSDQLQGSSPLHF,TGTGCCAGCAGTGATCAGCTCCAGGGTAGCTCACCCCTCCACTTT
TRBJ1-5,TRBV19,.,few,CASSFGIVSNQPQHF,TGTGCCAGTAGTTTCGGCATTGTAAGCAATCAGCCCCAGCATTTT
TRBJ1-5,TRBV7-2,TRBD1,.,CASSLGGQGLNQPQHF,TGTGCCAGCAGCTTAGGGGGACAGGGACTTAATCAGCCCCAGCATTTT
TRBJ1-1,TRBV4-3,.,.,CASSQDYGTEAFF,TGCGCCAGCAGCCAAGATTACGGCACTGAAGCTTTCTTT
TRBJ1-1,TRBV5-1,TRBD1,many,CASTYRQGLNTEAFF,TGCGCCAGCACCTATCGACAGGGGCTTAACACTGAAGCTTTCTTT
TRBJ2-7,TRBV29-1,TRBD1,few,CSVLGTGPSYEQYF,TGCAGCGTTTTGGGGACAGGACCGTCCTACGAGCAGTACTTC
TRBJ2-1,TRBV7-2,TRBD2,.,CASSQAGDLNEQFF,TGTGCCAGCAGCCAAGCGGGGGACCTCAATGAGCAGTTCTTC
TRBJ2-7,TRBV4-1,.,.,CASSGSQNSYEQYF,TGCGCCAGCAGTGGGAGTCAGAACTCCTACGAGCAGTACTTC
TRBJ2-1,TRBV12-3/TRBV12-4,TRBD2,few,CASRNATSANEQFF,TGTGCCAGCAGGAACGCAACTAGCGCCAATGAGCAGTTCTTC
TRBJ2-2,TRBV6-2/TRBV6-3,.,.,CASSNGQFIFF,TGTGCCAGCAGCAACGGACAGTTTATTTTTTTT
TRBJ2-1,TRBV4-3,TRBD1,.,CASSQEPGGGYNEQFF,TGCGCCAGCAGCCAAGAACCAGGGGGTGGATACAATGAGCAGTTCTTC
TRBJ1-2,TRBV12-3/TRBV12-4,TRBD1,.,CASRSTGGDYGYTF,TGTGCCAGCAGGTCGACAGGGGGCGACTATGGCTACACCTTC
TRBJ1-1,TRBV7-6,.,.,CASSLNRARVSDTEAFF,TGTGCCAGCAGCTTAAATCGAGCCCGCGTTTCAGACACTGAAGCTTTCTTT
TRBJ2-3,TRBV5-1,.,.,CASSLVLTGTDTQYF,TGCGCCAGCAGCTTGGTTCTAACGGGCACAGATACGCAGTATTTT
TRBJ2-3,TRBV7-8,.,once,CASSHDLSLADTQYF,TGTGCCAGCAGCCATGACCTGTCCCTGGCAGATACGCAGTATTTT
TRBJ2-7,TRBV11-1,.,few,CASSLNPQAGSYEQYF,TGTGCCAGCAGCTTAAACCCCCAGGCAGGGTCCTACGAGCAGTACTTC
TRBJ2-2,TRBV7-9,TRBD1,.,CASSDNPTGKVGELFF,TGTGCCAGCAGCGATAACCCGACAGGGAAGGTCGGGGAGCTGTTTTTT
TRBJ2-5,TRBV19,.,few,CASSISELETQYF,TGTGCCAGTAGTATCTCGGAGTTGGAGACCCAGTACTTC
TRBJ2-1,TRBV5-1,TRBD2,.,CASSPRLAGVYNEQFF,TGCGCCAGCAGCCCCCGGCTAGCGGGGGTCTACAATGAGCAGTTCTTC
TRBJ2-5,TRBV5-1,.,few,CASSRLGIQETQYF,TGCGCCAGCAGCCGTTTAGGAATCCAAGAGACCCAGTACTTC
TRBJ2-1,TRBV3-1,TRBD2,few,CASSYPGGGADEQFF,TGTGCCAGCAGCTATCCAGGCGGGGGGGCAGATGAGCAGTTCTTC
TRBJ2-7,TRBV4-1,.,.,CASSHVGTSYEQYF,TGCGCCAGCAGCCATGTGGGGACCTCCTACGAGCAGTACTTC
TRBJ1-5,TRBV20-1,.,few,CSARAGRNNQPQHF,TGCAGTGCTAGAGCGGGACGGAACAATCAGCCCCAGCATTTT
TRBJ2-3,TRBV5-1,.,few,CASSRYGVSDTQYF,TGCGCCAGCAGCCGGTATGGGGTTTCAGATACGCAGTATTTT
TRBJ2-7,TRBV7-8,TRBD1,.,CASSPWGTGGGYYEQYF,TGTGCCAGCAGCCCCTGGGGGACAGGGGGGGGATATTACGAGCAGTACTTC
TRBJ1-2,TRBV28,.,.,CASSPGGAYYGYTF,TGTGCCAGCAGTCCTGGGGGGGCGTACTATGGCTACACCTTC
TRBJ1-5,TRBV7-2,TRBD1,.,CASSRTGGFQPQHF,TGTGCCAGCAGCCGGACAGGGGGGTTTCAGCCCCAGCATTTT
TRBJ2-2,TRBV6-6,TRBD1,.,CASSSGTGANTGELFF,TGTGCCAGCAGTTCAGGGACAGGGGCCAACACCGGGGAGCTGTTTTTT
TRBJ2-3,TRBV4-3,.,few,CASSQVLQRGNTQYF,TGCGCCAGCAGCCAAGTCCTCCAGAGAGGAAATACGCAGTATTTT
TRBJ2-5,TRBV18,.,.,CASSLVAFETQYF,TGTGCCAGCTCTCTTGTCGCATTTGAGACCCAGTACTTC
TRBJ2-7,TRBV6-5,TRBD1,many,CASSSRGSYEQYF,TGTGCCAGCAGTTCCAGGGGGTCCTACGAGCAGTACTTC
TRBJ1-5,TRBV12-3/TRBV12-4,.,.,CASSFTGVNQPQHF,TGTGCCAGCAGTTTTACAGGCGTCAATCAGCCCCAGCATTTT
TRBJ2-2,TRBV7-9,.,few,CASSLAWGAENTGELFF,TGTGCCAGCAGCTTAGCGTGGGGGGCAGAGAACACCGGGGAGCTGTTTTTT
TRBJ2-1,TRBV18,TRBD2,.,CASSPVRRGGASNEQFF,TGTGCCAGCTCACCCGTTAGGCGGGGGGGCGCCTCCAATGAGCAGTTCTTC
TRBJ1-2,TRBV4-3,TRBD1,.,CASSHGVEGQGAVNYGYTF,TGCGCCAGCAGCCATGGGGTGGAGGGACAGGGGGCGGTCAACTATGGCTACACCTTC
TRBJ2-5,TRBV12-3/TRBV12-4,TRBD1,few,CASSSPTGEETQYF,TGTGCCAGCAGTTCTCCGACAGGGGAAGAGACCCAGTACTTC
TRBJ2-1,TRBV7-3,TRBD2,.,CASSSRGAGGPNEQFF,TGTGCCAGCAGCTCCCGAGGGGCGGGGGGGCCAAATGAGCAGTTCTTC
TRBJ1-1,TRBV7-2,.,many,CASSPGAGRGETEAFF,TGTGCCAGCAGCCCAGGGGCCGGACGGGGAGAAACTGAAGCTTTCTTT
TRBJ1-2,TRBV19,.,.,CATTLGEGYTF,TGTGCCACCACCCTGGGAGAGGGCTACACCTTC
TRBJ1-5,TRBV29-1,TRBD1,.,CSVRQGSQPQHF,TGCAGCGTAAGACAGGGGTCTCAGCCCCAGCATTTT
TRBJ2-2,TRBV6-2/TRBV6-3,.,few,CASRDVAGKVGELFF,TGTGCCAGCAGGGACGTGGCAGGGAAGGTCGGGGAGCTGTTTTTT
TRBJ2-7,TRBV5-5,TRBD1,.,CASSSTGGFYEQYF,TGTGCCAGCAGCTCGACAGGGGGCTTCTACGAGCAGTACTTC
TRBJ1-4,TRBV6-5,.,.,CASSYSPNEKLFF,TGTGCCAGCAGTTACTCGCCTAATGAAAAACTGTTTTTT
TRBJ2-3,TRBV9,TRBD1,.,CASSTPLGDRGNTDTQYF,TGTGCCAGCAGCACTCCATTAGGGGACAGGGGGAACACAGATACGCAGTATTTT
TRBJ2-2,TRBV3-1,TRBD2,few,CASSLTVGGRPIYTGELFF,TGTGCCAGCAGCCTAACCGTGGGAGGGAGACCAATCTACACCGGGGAGCTGTTTTTT